These 21 T cell receptor beta chains were sequenced from one sample in a study of blood T cell repertoires in COVID-19. Clones were sequenced by immunoSEQ multiplex PCR, and TCRdb holds only the in-frame ones, with some missing. The table includes about 140,000 clones, approximately 88% detected once. Sequences were obtained from peripheral blood. All receptors come from a man aged 55 to 69 with active or convalescent COVID-19.

This clone has only one observation. The junction departs from germline at one end; a sequencing error may be responsible. V is TRBV29-1 and J is TRBJ1-1, with 10 bases identical to TRBD1. CDR1 is SQVTM and CDR2 is ANQGSEA in the germline V gene. The CDR3 runs to 13 residues. The CDR3: CSVEDRGLTEAFF. The CDR3 coding sequence is TGCAGCGTGGAAGACAGGGGGCTCACTGAAGCTTTCTTT. Complete variable domain (other parts from reference TRBV29-1 and TRBJ1-1): SAVISQKPSRDICQRGTSLTIQCQVDSQVTMMFWYRQQPGQSLTLIATANQGSEATYESGFVIDKFPISRPNLTFSTLTVSNMSPEDSSIYLCSVEDRGLTEAFFGQGTRLTVV.

This rearrangement joins TRBV19 to TRBJ1-4; D uncertain. CDR1 is LNHDA and CDR2 is SQIVND in the germline V gene (reference sequence). CDR3 length equals 13 residues. V lost 6 bases to trimming and J lost 6 bases, with 11 bases between them. The CDR3 is CASRMVGDEKLFF. The CDR3 bases are TGTGCCAGTAGGATGGTCGGAGATGAAAAACTGTTTTTT.

The genes are TRBV7-2 and TRBJ1-2; 8 bases align to TRBD1. In germline, CDR1 is SGHTA, CDR2 FQGNSA. The CDR3 loop spans 15 amino acids. Trimming removed 1 base from V and 4 bases from J; junction bases left unmatched: 5. The CDR3 DNA follows: TGTGCCAGCAGCTTAGGGGACAGGAGCTCCTATGGCTACACCTTC. Amino acid sequence: CASSLGDRSSYGYTF.

The rearrangement uses TRBV4-1 and TRBJ2-5, with D unclear. Trimming cost V 0 bases and J 2 bases, with 7 bases left between them. This CDR3 is 14 amino acids long. Germline V gene lookup returns CDR1 MGHRA and CDR2 YSYEKL. The CDR3 reads CASSQDSTQETQYF. The CDR3 DNA reads as TGCGCCAGCAGCCAAGATTCCACACAAGAGACCCAGTACTTC.

The chain recombines TRBV4-2 with TRBJ1-4, with a possible D match to TRBD1 (5 bases). CDR1 LGHNA and CDR2 YNFKEQ come from the germline V gene. V dropped 1 base and J dropped 0 bases, with 12 bases sitting between them. CDR3 length: 17 residues. The CDR3, as DNA: TGTGCCAGCAGCCAAGCCCCGACGACAGCAACTAATGAAAAACTGTTTTTT. The encoded protein is CASSQAPTTATNEKLFF.

This chain uses TRBV4-1 with TRBJ1-2; a possible D gene is TRBD1 (5 bases). The germline CDR1 and CDR2 sequences are MGHRA and YSYEKL. The CDR3 runs to 17 residues. Trimming took 1 base from V and 5 from J, leaving 20 bases between them. The CDR3 nucleotides read TGCGCCAGCAGCCAAGGAGCACGAAGAGGGGAGGGTTATGGCTACACCTTC. Protein product: CASSQGARRGEGYGYTF.

V gene TRBV7-9 combines with J gene TRBJ1-4; 9 bases line up with TRBD1. From germline, CDR1 is SEHNR and CDR2 FQNEAQ (reference sequence). The V segment lost 4 bases and the J segment 7 bases; nucleotides outside the gene matches: 16. CDR3 length: 18 amino acids. CDR3 region: CASSSPGQGSALGEKLFF. DNA for the CDR3: TGTGCCAGCAGCTCACCGGGACAGGGATCAGCGCTTGGTGAAAAACTGTTTTTT.

The chain combines TRBV12-3 or TRBV12-4 with TRBJ2-7; D possibly corresponds to TRBD1 (6 bases). CDR3 length: 11 residues. V lost 5 bases and J lost 9, with 11 bases in between. DNA for the CDR3: TGTGCCAGCAGTACAGGGACGTTGCAGTACTTC. Translating it yields CASSTGTLQYF.

The chain joins TRBV11-2 to TRBJ2-7; maybe TRBD1 (5 bases). Germline-derived CDR1 and CDR2 are SGHAT and FQNNGV. The CDR3 runs to 17 residues. Trimming took off 1 base at V and 2 bases at J, with 18 bases between the two ends. The CDR3 is CASSLGWTTGQAYEQYF. CDR3 bases: TGTGCCAGCAGCTTAGGGTGGACAACCGGGCAGGCCTACGAGCAGTACTTC.

The chain couples TRBV3-1 (or the pseudogene TRBV3-2) to TRBJ2-7; TRBD1 might be the D (6 bases). Germline assignment: CDR1 LGHDT and CDR2 YNNKEL (reference sequence). V was clipped by 4 bases and J by 6 bases, with 10 bases between them. This CDR3 region has 12 residues. CDR3 DNA: TGTGCCAGCAGCCCGCAGGGGCTCGAGCAGTACTTC. Protein sequence: CASSPQGLEQYF.

V and J are TRBV28 and TRBJ2-3, with a possible D match to TRBD2 (5 bases). The CDR3 covers 14 residues. V was trimmed by 7 bases and J by 2 bases, leaving 13 bases between them. CDR1 and CDR2 from the germline V gene are MDHEN and SYDVKM. This CDR3 reads CASKERSFTDTQYF. Written as DNA, the CDR3 is TGTGCCAGCAAGGAGCGGAGTTTCACAGATACGCAGTATTTT.

The chain has TRBV6-5 and TRBJ2-3; the D is unclear. In germline, CDR1 is MNHEY, CDR2 SVGAGI. V lost 7 bases and J 0 bases, leaving 14 bases between the germline ends. This CDR3 has 15 residues. The CDR3, as DNA: TGTGCCAGCACGGTCGAGCCAGGTAGCACAGATACGCAGTATTTT. It is translated as CASTVEPGSTDTQYF.

V and J are TRBV12-3 or TRBV12-4 and TRBJ1-1; the D gene is possibly TRBD1 (6 bases). The CDR3 runs 13 residues. With 8 bases removed from V and 5 bases from J, the gap between germline ends came to 15 bases. The chain's CDR3 is CASEPIRGTEAFF. CDR3 nucleotides: TGTGCCAGCGAACCCATCAGGGGAACTGAAGCTTTCTTT.

In DNA form, the CDR3 reads TGTGCCACCAGGAAGGGGGAGTTCGCTGAAGCTTTCTTT. This encodes CATRKGEFAEAFF. The rearrangement joins TRBV24-1 to TRBJ1-1; possibly TRBD1 for D (6 bases). Germline V gene sequence: CDR1 KGHDR, CDR2 SFDVKD. The CDR3 sequence is 13 residues long. V was shortened by 7 bases and J by 6 bases, with 14 bases between the two germline ends.

The V gene is TRBV7-2, the J gene TRBJ1-3; D is uncertain. Germline CDR1 and CDR2: SGHTA and FQGNSA. This CDR3 has 16 amino acids. With 4 bases removed from V and 0 bases from J, the gap between germline ends came to 13 bases. This CDR3 reads CASSSQTGVSGNTIYF. CDR3 nucleotides: TGTGCCAGCAGCTCTCAAACTGGAGTCTCTGGAAACACCATATATTTT.

The chain employs TRBV28 and TRBJ1-2; possible D gene TRBD1, 5 bases. CDR1 is MDHEN and CDR2 is SYDVKM in the germline V gene. Trimming pared 2 bases from V and 2 bases from J, leaving 9 bases between. CDR3 length equals 14 residues. Written as DNA, the CDR3 is TGTGCCAGCAGTTTAGGGGCAGGGAACTATGGCTACACCTTC. Its protein product is CASSLGAGNYGYTF.

V and J are TRBV28 and TRBJ2-3; TRBD2 is a possible D gene (6 bases). Trimming shortened V by 5 bases and J by 3 bases, and 21 bases separated the two germline ends. Germline CDR1 reads MDHEN; CDR2 reads SYDVKM. The CDR3 runs 17 residues. CDR3 in amino acids: CASSPKYIAGRTDTQYF. The DNA for the CDR3 is TGTGCCAGCAGTCCAAAATATATCGCGGGACGGACAGATACGCAGTATTTT.

The V gene is TRBV18, the J gene TRBJ1-5; tentative D call: TRBD1 (5 bases). The CDR3 loop spans 15 amino acids. The germline CDR1 and CDR2 sequences are KGHSH and LQKENI. Trimming took off 5 bases at V and 0 bases at J, with 11 bases between the two ends. In nucleotides, the CDR3 is TGTGCCAGCTCAGCGACAGTCTATAGCAATCAGCCCCAGCATTTT. As protein: CASSATVYSNQPQHF.

This chain joins TRBV11-2 and TRBJ2-2; D possibly corresponds to TRBD1 (5 bases). The V gene's germline CDR1 is SGHAT and CDR2 FQNNGV. The CDR3 is made up of 12 amino acids. The V gene lost 8 bases and the J gene lost 6 bases, with 10 bases spanning the gap. The CDR3 reads CASRPGPGELFF. CDR3 coding DNA: TGTGCCAGCCGCCCAGGGCCCGGGGAGCTGTTTTTT. The whole variable domain, filled in from reference TRBV11-2 and TRBJ2-2, reads EAGVAQSPRYKIIEKRQSVAFWCNPISGHATLYWYQQILGQGPKLLIQFQNNGVVDDSQLPKDRFSAERLKGVDSTLKIQPAKLEDSAVYLCASRPGPGELFFGEGSRLTVL.

This clone was found once. The J gene is TRBJ1-6, the V gene TRBV2; TRBD1 matches 7 bases. Losses at the gene ends were 3 bases for V and 9 bases for J; bases not matched to a gene: 2. Germline assignment: CDR1 SNHLY and CDR2 FYNNEI. This CDR3 contains 13 residues. The CDR3 DNA reads TGTGCCAGCAGTGACACAGGGGTTTCACCCCTCCACTTT. Translation: CASSDTGVSPLHF.

V gene TRBV5-6 combines with J gene TRBJ1-2, with a weak D call TRBD1 (5 bases). CDR1 and CDR2 (germline): SGHDT, YYEEEE. The CDR3 is made up of 15 amino acids. V was clipped by 2 bases and J by 6 bases, with 17 bases between them. CDR3 sequence: CASSFYGAGTDGYTF. The CDR3 coding sequence is TGTGCCAGCAGCTTTTACGGTGCAGGGACTGATGGCTACACCTTC.